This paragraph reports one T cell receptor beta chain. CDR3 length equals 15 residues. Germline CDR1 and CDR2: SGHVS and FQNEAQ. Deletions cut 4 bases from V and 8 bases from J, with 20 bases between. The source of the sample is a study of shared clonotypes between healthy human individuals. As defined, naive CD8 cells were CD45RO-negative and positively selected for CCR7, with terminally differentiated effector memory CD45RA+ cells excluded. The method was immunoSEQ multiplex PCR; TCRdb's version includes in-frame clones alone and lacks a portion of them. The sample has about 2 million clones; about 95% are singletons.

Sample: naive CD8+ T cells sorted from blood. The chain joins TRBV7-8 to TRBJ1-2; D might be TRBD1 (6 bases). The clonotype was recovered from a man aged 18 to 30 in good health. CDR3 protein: CASSSAGQLDPGYTF. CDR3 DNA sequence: TGTGCCAGCAGCTCTGCCGGACAGCTTGACCCCGGCTACACCTTC.